Given below is one TCR beta chain in context. The target antigen is unknown. This entry is derived from a study of a mutant IDH1 vaccine in newly diagnosed glioma. Study at large: Initiation of the vaccine course occurred 4-6 weeks after radiotherapy alone, or alongside temozolomide cycles. Whole-study results and caveats: No link was apparently found between pseudoprogression and changes in top peripheral T cell clonotypes.

Germline V gives CDR1 MNHEY, CDR2 SMNVEV (reference sequence). The V and J ends lost 7 bases and 1 base respectively, with 10 bases between them. There are 13 residues in the CDR3. Time point in this sample: week 5, during vaccination. The study gave 300 ug of mutant IDH1 20-mer peptide per vaccine dose, with topical imiquimod. New IDH1-mutant, ATRX-lost WHO grade 3 or 4 astrocytomas occurred in donors. The method was immunoSEQ multiplex PCR; TCRdb's version includes in-frame clones alone and lacks a portion of them. This sample has over 50,000 clones, with about 90% found just once. Sequencing was performed on PBMCs, taken from a glioma patient whose treatment included an IDH1 peptide vaccine. The TCR comes from a woman between 40 and 50 years old with glioma. The chain employs TRBV27 and TRBJ1-1; D possibly corresponds to TRBD1 (5 bases). The CDR3 DNA sequence: TGTGCCAGCACAGGGTGGGGGAACACTGAAGCTTTCTTT. This sequence encodes CASTGWGNTEAFF.